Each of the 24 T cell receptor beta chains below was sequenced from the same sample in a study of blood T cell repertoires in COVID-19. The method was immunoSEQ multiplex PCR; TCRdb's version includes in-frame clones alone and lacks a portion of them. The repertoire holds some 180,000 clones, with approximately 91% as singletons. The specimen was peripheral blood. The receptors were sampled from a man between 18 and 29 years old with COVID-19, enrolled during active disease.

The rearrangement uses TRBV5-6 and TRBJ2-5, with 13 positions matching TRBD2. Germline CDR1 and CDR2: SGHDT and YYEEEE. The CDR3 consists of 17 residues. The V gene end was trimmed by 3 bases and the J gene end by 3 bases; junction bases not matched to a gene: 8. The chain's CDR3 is CASSSEMGLAGKETQYF. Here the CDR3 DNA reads TGTGCCAGCAGCTCCGAAATGGGACTAGCGGGAAAAGAGACCCAGTACTTC.

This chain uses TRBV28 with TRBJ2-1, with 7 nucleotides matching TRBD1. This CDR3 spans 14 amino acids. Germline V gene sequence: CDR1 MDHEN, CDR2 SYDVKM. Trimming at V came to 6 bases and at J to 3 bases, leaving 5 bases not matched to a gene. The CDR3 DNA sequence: TGTGCCAGCAGCGGGGACAGCCTCTACAATGAGCAGTTCTTC. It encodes CASSGDSLYNEQFF.

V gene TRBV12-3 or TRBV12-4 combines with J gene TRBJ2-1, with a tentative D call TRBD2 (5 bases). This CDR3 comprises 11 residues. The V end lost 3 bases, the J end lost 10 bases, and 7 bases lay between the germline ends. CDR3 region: CASSFGGEQFF. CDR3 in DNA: TGTGCCAGCAGTTTTGGCGGGGAGCAGTTCTTC.

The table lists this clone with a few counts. CDR3 in amino acids: CASSPVSGNKEPQHF. The CDR3 nucleotides are TGCGCCAGCAGCCCCGTGTCGGGGAACAAGGAGCCCCAGCATTTT. V gene TRBV4-1 combines with J gene TRBJ1-5, with unresolved D. Germline CDR1 MGHRA, CDR2 YSYEKL. The CDR3 is 15 amino acids. Trimming took 4 bases from V and 8 from J, leaving 18 bases between them.

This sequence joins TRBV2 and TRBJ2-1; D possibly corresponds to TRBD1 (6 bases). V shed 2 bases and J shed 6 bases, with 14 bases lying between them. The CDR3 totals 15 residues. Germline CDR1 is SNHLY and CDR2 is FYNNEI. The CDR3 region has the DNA TGTGCCAGCAGTGAACCCAGGGGACGGGGCAATGAGCAGTTCTTC. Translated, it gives CASSEPRGRGNEQFF.

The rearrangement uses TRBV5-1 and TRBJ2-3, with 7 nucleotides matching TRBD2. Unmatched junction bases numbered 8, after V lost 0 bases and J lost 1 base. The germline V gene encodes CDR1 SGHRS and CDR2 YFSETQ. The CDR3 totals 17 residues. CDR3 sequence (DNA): TGCGCCAGCAGCTTGGGCGGGAGAGCCCTGGGCACAGATACGCAGTATTTT. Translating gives CASSLGGRALGTDTQYF.

CDR3 region: CATSDGGTVEKLFF. Here the CDR3 DNA reads TGTGCCACCAGTGACGGAGGGACGGTGGAAAAACTGTTTTTT. The chain is built from TRBV24-1 and TRBJ1-4, with D possibly TRBD1 on 5 matching bases. Germline values: CDR1 KGHDR, CDR2 SFDVKD. Trimming shortened V by 4 bases and J by 8 bases, and 13 bases separated the two germline ends. This CDR3 comprises 14 residues.

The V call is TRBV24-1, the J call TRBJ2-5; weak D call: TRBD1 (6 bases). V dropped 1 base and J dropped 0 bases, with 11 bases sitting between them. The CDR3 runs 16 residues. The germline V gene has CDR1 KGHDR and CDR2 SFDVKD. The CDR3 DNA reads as TGTGCCACCAGTGATTTAGCCAGGGGCCACCAAGAGACCCAGTACTTC. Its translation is CATSDLARGHQETQYF.

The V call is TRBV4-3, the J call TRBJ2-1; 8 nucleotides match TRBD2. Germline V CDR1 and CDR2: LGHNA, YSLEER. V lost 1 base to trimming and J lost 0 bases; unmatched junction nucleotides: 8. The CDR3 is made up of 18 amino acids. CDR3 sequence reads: CASSQGLARGSSYNEQFF. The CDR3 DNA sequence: TGCGCCAGCAGCCAAGGACTAGCGCGGGGCAGCTCCTACAATGAGCAGTTCTTC.

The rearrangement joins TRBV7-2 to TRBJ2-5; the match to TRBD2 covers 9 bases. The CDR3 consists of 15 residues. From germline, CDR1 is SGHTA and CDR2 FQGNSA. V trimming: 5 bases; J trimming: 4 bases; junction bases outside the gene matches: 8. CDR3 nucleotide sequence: TGTGCCAGCAGCAAGCGGGAGGCCGGCATAGAGACCCAGTACTTC. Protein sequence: CASSKREAGIETQYF.

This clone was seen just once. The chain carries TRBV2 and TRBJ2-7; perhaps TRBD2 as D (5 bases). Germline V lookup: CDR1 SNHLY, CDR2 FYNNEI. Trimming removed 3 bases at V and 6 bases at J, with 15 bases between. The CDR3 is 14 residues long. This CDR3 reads CASSDLRRVSEQYF. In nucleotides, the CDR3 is TGTGCCAGCAGTGATCTCCGGCGGGTAAGCGAGCAGTACTTC.

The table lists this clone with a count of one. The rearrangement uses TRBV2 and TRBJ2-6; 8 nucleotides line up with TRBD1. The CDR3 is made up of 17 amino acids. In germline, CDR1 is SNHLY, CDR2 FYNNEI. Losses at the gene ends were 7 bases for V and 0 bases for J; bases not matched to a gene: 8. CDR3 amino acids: CASKRQGRSSGANVLTF. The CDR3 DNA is TGTGCCAGCAAGAGACAGGGGAGAAGCTCTGGGGCCAACGTCCTGACTTTC.

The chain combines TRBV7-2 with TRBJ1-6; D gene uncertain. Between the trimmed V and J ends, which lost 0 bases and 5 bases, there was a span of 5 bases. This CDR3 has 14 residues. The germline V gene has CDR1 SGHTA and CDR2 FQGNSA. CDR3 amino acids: CASSLAPNNSPLHF. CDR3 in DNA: TGTGCCAGCAGCTTAGCTCCCAATAATTCACCCCTCCACTTT.

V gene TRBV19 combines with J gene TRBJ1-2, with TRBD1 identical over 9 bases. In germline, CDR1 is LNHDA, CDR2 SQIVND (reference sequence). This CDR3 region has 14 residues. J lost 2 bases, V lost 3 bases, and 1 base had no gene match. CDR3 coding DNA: TGTGCCAGTAGTATGGGACAGGGCAACTATGGCTACACCTTC. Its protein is CASSMGQGNYGYTF.

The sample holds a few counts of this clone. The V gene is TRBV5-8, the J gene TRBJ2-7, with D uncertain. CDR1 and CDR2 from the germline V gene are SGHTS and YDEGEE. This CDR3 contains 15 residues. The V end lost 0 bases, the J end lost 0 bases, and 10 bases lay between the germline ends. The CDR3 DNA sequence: TGTGCCAGCAGCTTGGTTCAGGATAGCTCCTACGAGCAGTACTTC. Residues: CASSLVQDSSYEQYF.

CDR3 sequence: CASSLGGPGGREAFF. The CDR3 bases are TGTGCCAGCAGCTTAGGCGGGCCAGGCGGGCGTGAAGCTTTCTTT. This chain connects TRBV7-6 to TRBJ1-1; D gene uncertain. The CDR3 sequence is 15 residues long. CDR1 is SGHVS and CDR2 is FNYEAQ in the germline V gene. Between the trimmed V and J ends, which lost 1 base and 7 bases, there was a span of 16 bases.

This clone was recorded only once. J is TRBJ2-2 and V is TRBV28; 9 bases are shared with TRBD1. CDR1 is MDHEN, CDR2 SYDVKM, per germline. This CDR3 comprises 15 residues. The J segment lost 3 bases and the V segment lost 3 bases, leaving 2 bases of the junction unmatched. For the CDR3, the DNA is TGTGCCAGCAGTTTCCGGACAGGGGACACCGGGGAGCTGTTTTTT. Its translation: CASSFRTGDTGELFF.

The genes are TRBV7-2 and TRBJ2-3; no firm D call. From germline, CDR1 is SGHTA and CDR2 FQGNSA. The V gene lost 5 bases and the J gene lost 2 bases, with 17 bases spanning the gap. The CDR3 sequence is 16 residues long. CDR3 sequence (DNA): TGTGCCAGCAGCGACCCTAGTCCGGGTTACACAGATACGCAGTATTTT. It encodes CASSDPSPGYTDTQYF.

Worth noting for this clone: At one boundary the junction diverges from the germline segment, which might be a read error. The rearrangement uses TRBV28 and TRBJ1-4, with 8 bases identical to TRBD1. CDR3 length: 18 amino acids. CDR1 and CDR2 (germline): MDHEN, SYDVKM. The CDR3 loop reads CASSFYLGPGGGEAKLLF. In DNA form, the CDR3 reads TGTGCCAGCAGTTTTTACCTGGGCCCAGGGGGCGGAGAGGCAAAACTGCTTTTT.

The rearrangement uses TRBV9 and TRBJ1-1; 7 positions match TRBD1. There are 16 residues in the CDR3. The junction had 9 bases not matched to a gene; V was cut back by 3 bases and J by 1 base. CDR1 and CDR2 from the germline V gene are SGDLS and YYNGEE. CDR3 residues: CASSGDPDRPNTEAFF. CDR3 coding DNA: TGTGCCAGCAGCGGAGATCCGGACAGGCCGAACACTGAAGCTTTCTTT.

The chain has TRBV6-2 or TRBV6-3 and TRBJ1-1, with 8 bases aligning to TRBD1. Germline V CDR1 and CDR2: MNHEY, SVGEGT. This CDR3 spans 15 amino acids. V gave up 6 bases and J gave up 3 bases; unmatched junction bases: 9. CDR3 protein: CASSLPGQGDTEAFF. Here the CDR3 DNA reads TGTGCCAGCAGCCTTCCCGGACAGGGAGACACTGAAGCTTTCTTT.

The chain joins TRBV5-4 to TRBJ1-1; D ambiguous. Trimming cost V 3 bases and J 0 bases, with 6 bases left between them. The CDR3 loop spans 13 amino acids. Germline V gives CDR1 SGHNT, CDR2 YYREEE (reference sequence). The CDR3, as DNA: TGTGCCAGCAGCTCCGCGGTGAACACTGAAGCTTTCTTT. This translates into CASSSAVNTEAFF.

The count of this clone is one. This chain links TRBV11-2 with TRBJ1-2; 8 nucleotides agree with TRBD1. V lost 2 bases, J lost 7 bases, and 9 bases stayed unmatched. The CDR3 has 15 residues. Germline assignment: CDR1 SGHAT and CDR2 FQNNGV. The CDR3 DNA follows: TGTGCCAGCAGCTTATCCCAACAGGGGGTTGGTGGCTACACCTTC. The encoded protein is CASSLSQQGVGGYTF.

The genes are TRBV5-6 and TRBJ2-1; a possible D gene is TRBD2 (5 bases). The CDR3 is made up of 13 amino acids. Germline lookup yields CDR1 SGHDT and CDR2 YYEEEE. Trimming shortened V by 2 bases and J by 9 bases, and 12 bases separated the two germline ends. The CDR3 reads CASSLGSVSEQFF. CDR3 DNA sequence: TGTGCCAGCAGCTTAGGTAGCGTGAGTGAGCAGTTCTTC.